These 14 T cell receptor beta chains share one sample of origin, sequenced in a study of T cells in Graves' hyperthyroidism and ophthalmopathy. Amplification targeted TCR beta CDR3 regions from RNA transcripts. An initial round of RT-PCR targeting the TCR CDR3 relied on the HTBI primer set. Each CDR3 protein gets one entry after TCRdb re-called the multiplex PCR reads with MiXCR. Among fewer than 600,000 distinct CDR3 sequences listed, less than 15% were seen once. The sequencing input was blood. These receptors came from a woman aged 35 to 49 with Graves' hyperthyroidism.

At least ten counts were recorded for this clonotype. The gene calls are TRBV10-3 and TRBJ1-2, with D perhaps TRBD1 (6 bases). Germline V gene sequence: CDR1 ENHRY, CDR2 SYGVKD. This CDR3 has 16 residues. V was cut by 3 bases and J by 2 bases, with 16 bases left in between. Here the CDR3 DNA reads TGTGCCATCAGTGACCCCCTGCGGGGGGCCAACTATGGCTACACCTTC. It specifies CAISDPLRGANYGYTF.

For this clonotype: With a much larger clone just one base away, this may be a read error. V usage is TRBV12-3 or TRBV12-4 and J usage is TRBJ1-2, with TRBD1 matching over 9 bases. The CDR3 contains 14 residues. Trimming removed 8 bases from V and 4 bases from J; junction bases left unmatched: 8. CDR3 protein: CASPGTGRLYGYTF. CDR3 sequence (DNA): TGTGCCAGCCCCGGGACAGGGCGGCTCTATGGCTACACCTTC.

The chain has TRBV28 and TRBJ1-2; D not certain. This CDR3 contains 13 residues. Trimming pared 3 bases from V and 7 bases from J, leaving 12 bases between. Germline lookup yields CDR1 MDHEN and CDR2 SYDVKM. The CDR3 DNA sequence: TGTGCCAGCAGTTTGTCGGGGTCCGCTGGCTACACCTTC. Translation gives CASSLSGSAGYTF.

This clonotype was detected many times. The chain employs TRBV7-3 and TRBJ2-7, with no clear D. V dropped 3 bases and J dropped 5 bases, with 17 bases sitting between them. This CDR3 comprises 15 residues. The germline CDR1 and CDR2 sequences are SGHTA and FQGTGA. The chain's CDR3 is CASSFGSQVSHEQYF. Written as DNA, the CDR3 is TGTGCCAGCAGCTTCGGTTCGCAGGTTTCCCACGAGCAGTACTTC.

This clonotype was counted many times. The chain recombines TRBV5-1 with TRBJ1-4; 7 bases line up with TRBD1. V lost 0 bases, J lost 8 bases, and 1 base stayed unmatched. This CDR3 spans 13 amino acids. CDR1 and CDR2 from the germline V gene are SGHRS and YFSETQ. CDR3 residues: CASSLGTGEKLFF. CDR3 sequence (DNA): TGCGCCAGCAGCTTGGGGACAGGAGAAAAACTGTTTTTT.

This sequence joins TRBV28 and TRBJ2-7; 7 bases are shared with TRBD2. The CDR3 runs 15 residues. J lost 3 bases, V lost 6 bases, and 11 bases had no gene match. Germline V gene sequence: CDR1 MDHEN, CDR2 SYDVKM. CDR3 sequence: CASSLLREVFYEQYF. The DNA for the CDR3 is TGTGCCAGCAGCCTACTCCGGGAGGTCTTCTACGAGCAGTACTTC. Full variable domain (rest looked up from reference TRBV28 and TRBJ2-7): DVKVTQSSRYLVKRTGEKVFLECVQDMDHENMFWYRQDPGLGLRLIYFSYDVKMKEKGDIPEGYSVSREKKERFSLILESASTNQTSMYLCASSLLREVFYEQYFGPGTRLTVT.

The genes are TRBV7-6 and TRBJ2-2; D not certain. The CDR3 has 12 amino acids. Germline V gene data show CDR1 as SGHVS and CDR2 as FNYEAQ. V was pared by 7 bases and J by 7 bases, with 10 bases between. Here the CDR3 reads CASTEGNGELFF. DNA for the CDR3: TGTGCCAGCACCGAAGGGAACGGGGAGCTGTTTTTT.

This clonotype was seen a few times. The chain combines TRBV2 with TRBJ2-7, with 7 positions matching TRBD1. The germline V gene has CDR1 SNHLY and CDR2 FYNNEI. CDR3 size: 13 residues. V trimming: 7 bases; J trimming: 2 bases; junction bases outside the gene matches: 5. The CDR3 DNA sequence: TGTGCCAGCACCCAAGACAGGGCCTACGAGCAGTACTTC. Translated: CASTQDRAYEQYF.

This clonotype was observed at least ten times. The CDR3 DNA follows: TGTGCCAGCAGTTACTCGATAAGGGAGTCCTACGAGCAGTACTTC. It translates to CASSYSIRESYEQYF. The V call is TRBV6-6, the J call TRBJ2-7; possibly TRBD2 for D (5 bases). Trimming pared 0 bases from V and 1 base from J, leaving 10 bases between. This CDR3 comprises 15 residues. Germline lookup yields CDR1 MNHNY and CDR2 SVGAGI (reference sequence).

In its sample, this clonotype was seen many times. The chain uses TRBV6-1 and TRBJ1-5; 7 bases match TRBD1. Germline CDR1 and CDR2: MNHNS and SASEGT. The CDR3 consists of 18 residues. The V and J ends lost 6 bases and 2 bases, in that order; junction bases with no gene match: 16. For the CDR3, the DNA is TGTGCCAGCAGCCCCCAGCTTAAACAGGGGTTCGGCAATCAGCCCCAGCATTTT. As protein: CASSPQLKQGFGNQPQHF.

The chain employs TRBV10-2 and TRBJ2-2, with D possibly being TRBD1 or TRBD2 (5 bases each). The CDR3 totals 14 residues. The V gene's germline CDR1 is WSHSY and CDR2 SAAADI. The V end was cut by 5 bases, the J end by 3 bases, with 10 bases between. CDR3 bases: TGCGCCAGCAGTAGGGACGGGGACACCGGGGAGCTGTTTTTT. Amino acid sequence: CASSRDGDTGELFF.

The V gene is TRBV27, the J gene TRBJ2-1, with D possibly TRBD2 on 6 matching bases. The germline gives CDR1 MNHEY, CDR2 SMNVEV (reference sequence). The CDR3 is 13 amino acids. V lost 0 bases and J 14 bases, leaving 14 bases between the germline ends. The DNA of the CDR3 is TGTGCCAGCAGTTTATCGGGGGATTGGGGGGAGTTCTTC. This gives the protein CASSLSGDWGEFF.

This clonotype showed up many times. This chain uses TRBV10-3 with TRBJ2-5; D not resolved. The germline V and J ends were trimmed by 6 bases and 2 bases, with 10 bases remaining between them. The V gene's germline CDR1 is ENHRY and CDR2 SYGVKD. This CDR3 region has 13 residues. The DNA of the CDR3 is TGTGCCATCAGCTTTGGCGGACAAGAGACCCAGTACTTC. This codes for CAISFGGQETQYF.

This clonotype has a count of ten or more. The chain combines TRBV5-1 with TRBJ2-7; no clear D. Germline V CDR1 and CDR2: SGHRS, YFSETQ. There are 13 residues in the CDR3. Between the trimmed V and J ends, which lost 0 bases and 7 bases, there was a span of 11 bases. This CDR3 reads CASSLAYSSEQYF. The CDR3 DNA sequence: TGCGCCAGCAGCTTGGCCTACTCGTCGGAGCAGTACTTC.